The present entry profiles one TCR beta chain with its context. What it binds is not known. These data originate in a study of radiation and T cells in renal cell carcinoma. Findings and caveats of the study: In blood, top tumor clones expanded by 2 weeks, shrinking by 4.

Sequenced by immunoSEQ multiplex PCR; TCRdb stores in-frame clones only, minus some. The data contain 120,000 to 150,000 clones, about 86% of them singletons. V dropped 8 bases and J dropped 7 bases, with 20 bases sitting between them. The CDR3 contains 15 residues. Looked up from germline, CDR1 is SNHLY and CDR2 is FYNNEI. As to time point: blood 4 weeks post-SBRT, at nephrectomy. Described treatment: 15 Gy SBRT to primary tumor, nephrectomy 4 weeks later. After SBRT, blood was collected at 2 and 4 weeks, plus baseline. The tumor was a clear cell renal cell carcinoma. The sequence was collected from a woman aged 50 to 65 with renal cell carcinoma. This specimen consisted of blood, obtained from a patient whose treatment included radiotherapy and nephrectomy. The chain carries TRBV2 and TRBJ1-4, with D perhaps matching TRBD1 (6 bases). For the CDR3, the DNA is TGTGCCAGCGGCGAACTCAGGGGCGTAGGTGAAAAACTGTTTTTT. This gives the protein CASGELRGVGEKLFF.